Listed here are 27 T cell receptor beta chains from one sample, sequenced in a study of PD-1 blockade in classical Hodgkin lymphoma. The repertoire was sequenced with immunoSEQ multiplex PCR; TCRdb's copy has only in-frame clones and lacks some. The sample includes 4,500 or so clones, around three quarters seen only once; the top ten take around 25%. Time point defined: cycle 4 day 1 (C4D1), after 5 to 7 weeks of nivolumab. Every single patient, without exception, relapsed after autologous stem cell transplantation, and brentuximab vedotin exposure varied. Isolation of CD8+ T cells from thawed PBMCs used magnetic negative selection. The sequenced sample was CD8+ T cells from blood, obtained before the fourth cycle of nivolumab. The source of these receptors is a human donor with classical Hodgkin lymphoma.

In its sample, this clone was seen a few times. The sample carries other DNA sequences with the same CDR3. This chain joins TRBV7-9 and TRBJ2-3; the D gene is possibly TRBD2 (6 bases). The CDR3 loop spans 14 amino acids. The V and J ends lost 4 bases and 0 bases respectively, with 8 bases between them. Germline V CDR1 and CDR2: SEHNR, FQNEAQ (reference sequence). The CDR3 reads CASSWRASTDTQYF. CDR3 DNA: TGTGCCAGCAGCTGGAGGGCGAGCACAGATACGCAGTATTTT.

This rearrangement joins TRBV7-9 to TRBJ1-1; a weak D match, TRBD1 (5 bases). Germline V gene sequence: CDR1 SEHNR, CDR2 FQNEAQ (reference sequence). The CDR3 consists of 14 residues. V lost 5 bases to trimming and J lost 3 bases, with 13 bases between them. Here the CDR3 reads CASSRKGIYTEAFF. The DNA for the CDR3 is TGTGCCAGCAGCCGTAAGGGGATTTACACTGAAGCTTTCTTT.

The J gene is TRBJ2-1, the V gene TRBV7-3; the D gene is possibly TRBD1 (5 bases). CDR3 length: 15 amino acids. Germline-derived CDR1 and CDR2 are SGHTA and FQGTGA. Trimming removed 2 bases at V and 7 bases at J, with 15 bases between. For the CDR3, the DNA is TGTGCCAGCAGCTTACGACCAGGGCGCCTAAATGAGCAGTTCTTC. It is translated as CASSLRPGRLNEQFF.

This rearrangement joins TRBV6-6 to TRBJ2-5; tentatively, D is TRBD1 or TRBD2 (5 bases each). CDR3 length: 15 amino acids. Per germline, CDR1 MNHNY and CDR2 SVGAGI (reference sequence). With 9 bases removed from V and 1 base from J, the gap between germline ends came to 18 bases. CDR3 in DNA: TGTGCCAGTATAAGCGGACAAAATAGCCAAGAGACCCAGTACTTC. This sequence encodes CASISGQNSQETQYF.

This clone is large by share. The V and J genes are TRBV7-8 and TRBJ2-2; no clear D. Germline assignment: CDR1 SGHVS and CDR2 FQNEAQ. This CDR3 comprises 16 residues. Trimming took off 5 bases at V and 0 bases at J, with 13 bases between the two ends. The CDR3: CASSPRGGANTGELFF. The DNA of the CDR3 is TGTGCCAGCAGCCCCCGCGGCGGCGCGAACACCGGGGAGCTGTTTTTT.

This clone appeared a few times. The chain recombines TRBV6-6 with TRBJ1-4, with 7 positions matching TRBD1. The J segment lost 5 bases and the V segment lost 6 bases, leaving 9 bases of the junction unmatched. The CDR3 runs to 15 residues. The germline gives CDR1 MNHNY, CDR2 SVGAGI (reference sequence). The CDR3 loop reads CASSAVGTVNEKLFF. The CDR3 coding sequence is TGTGCCAGCAGCGCTGTAGGGACAGTGAATGAAAAACTGTTTTTT.

This chain connects TRBV4-2 to TRBJ2-1; 9 bases match TRBD1. There are 16 residues in the CDR3. Losses at the gene ends were 0 bases for V and 8 bases for J; bases not matched to a gene: 8. Germline CDR1 and CDR2: LGHNA and YNFKEQ. CDR3 nucleotide sequence: TGTGCCAGCAGCCAAGATCCCTCCACAGGGGGCGATGAGCAGTTCTTC. This gives the protein CASSQDPSTGGDEQFF.

The DNA for the CDR3 is TGTGCCAGCAGTGAGGTAGACTCCTACGAGCAGTACTTC. This gives the protein CASSEVDSYEQYF. The chain links TRBV2 to TRBJ2-7; D gene ambiguous. Germline V gene data show CDR1 as SNHLY and CDR2 as FYNNEI. The CDR3 is 13 amino acids. V lost 3 bases and J lost 0, with 6 bases in between.

This clone was observed a handful of times. This chain connects TRBV6-5 to TRBJ1-6, with a weak D call TRBD1 (5 bases). V was trimmed by 3 bases and J by 8 bases, leaving 8 bases between them. The germline V gene has CDR1 MNHEY and CDR2 SVGAGI. The CDR3 sequence is 13 residues long. CDR3 sequence reads: CASSYGGYSPLHF. The CDR3 DNA reads TGTGCCAGCAGTTATGGGGGATATTCACCCCTCCACTTT.

The chain combines TRBV6-5 with TRBJ2-3; a possible D gene is TRBD2 (5 bases). V was clipped by 5 bases and J by 4 bases, with 13 bases between them. The CDR3 is made up of 14 amino acids. Germline V lookup: CDR1 MNHEY, CDR2 SVGAGI. CDR3 loop: CASSLTSQADTQYF. The CDR3 DNA reads TGTGCCAGCAGTCTTACTAGTCAGGCAGATACGCAGTATTTT.

DNA of the CDR3: TGTGCCAGCAGCGTAGACCAATACCGGGGGGCCCTTAACAATGAGCAGTTCTTC. Its translation: CASSVDQYRGALNNEQFF. This chain joins TRBV9 and TRBJ2-1; maybe TRBD2 (7 bases). Germline V gene sequence: CDR1 SGDLS, CDR2 YYNGEE. The CDR3 length is 18 residues. Trimming pared 0 bases from V and 5 bases from J, leaving 21 bases between.

J is TRBJ2-7 and V is TRBV4-1; no definite D call. The CDR3 contains 14 residues. Between the trimmed V and J ends, which lost 3 bases and 3 bases, there was a span of 12 bases. Per germline, CDR1 MGHRA and CDR2 YSYEKL. CDR3 DNA sequence: TGCGCCAGCAGCCAGGCCAGGACCGGCTACGAGCAGTACTTC. Protein: CASSQARTGYEQYF.

The chain links TRBV9 to TRBJ2-3; perhaps D is TRBD1 or TRBD2 (5 bases each). The CDR3 has 12 residues. From germline, CDR1 is SGDLS and CDR2 YYNGEE. The germline V and J ends were trimmed by 4 bases and 8 bases, with 11 bases remaining between them. DNA of the CDR3: TGTGCCAGCAGCCGGGGCCCCGCTACGCAGTATTTT. Translated, it gives CASSRGPATQYF.

CDR3 sequence reads: CASSHLAGDYEQYF. CDR3 DNA: TGTGCCAGCTCACACCTAGCGGGGGACTACGAGCAGTACTTC. V usage is TRBV18 and J usage is TRBJ2-7; 10 bases align to TRBD2. This CDR3 is 14 amino acids long. Germline V gene sequence: CDR1 KGHSH, CDR2 LQKENI. The trim removed 4 bases at V and 3 bases at J, leaving 3 bases unmatched.

This clone was observed a single time. The genes are TRBV19 and TRBJ1-5; D possibly corresponds to TRBD1 (6 bases). Germline CDR1 reads LNHDA; CDR2 reads SQIVND (reference sequence). This CDR3 has 17 residues. Trimming shortened V by 11 bases and J by 5 bases, and 28 bases separated the two germline ends. The CDR3 sequence is CAPDPGAGGGIDQPQHF. CDR3 sequence (DNA): TGTGCCCCGGACCCAGGGGCGGGAGGGGGAATTGATCAGCCCCAGCATTTT.

CDR3 sequence (DNA): TGTGCCAGCAGCTTAGCGGAGTATGGGAGGGGGAACCCCTACGAGCAGTACTTC. Residues: CASSLAEYGRGNPYEQYF. The rearrangement links TRBV7-6 to TRBJ2-7, with D perhaps matching TRBD2 (7 bases). The CDR3 has 18 amino acids. Germline-derived CDR1 and CDR2 are SGHVS and FNYEAQ. V lost 0 bases, J lost 2 bases, and 20 bases lay in between.

The chain links TRBV11-2 to TRBJ2-3; D may be TRBD2 (5 bases). V was shortened by 4 bases and J by 4 bases, with 12 bases between the two germline ends. The CDR3 sequence is 14 residues long. The germline CDR1 and CDR2 sequences are SGHAT and FQNNGV. CDR3 DNA: TGTGCCAGCAGCTCGGACTGGAATTCAGATACGCAGTATTTT. It yields the protein CASSSDWNSDTQYF.

The chain combines TRBV5-4 with TRBJ2-7; perhaps TRBD1 as D (6 bases). The germline V gene has CDR1 SGHNT and CDR2 YYREEE (reference sequence). CDR3 length: 14 residues. Trimming stripped 0 bases from V and 5 bases from J, with 12 bases between. The CDR3, as DNA: TGTGCCAGCAGCTTGGCCTACAGGGTCCACGAGCAGTACTTC. Its translation is CASSLAYRVHEQYF.

The rearrangement links TRBV6-5 to TRBJ2-1; possibly TRBD2 for D (7 bases). Germline V gene data show CDR1 as MNHEY and CDR2 as SVGAGI. The CDR3 is 15 amino acids. Trimming took 0 bases from V and 5 from J, leaving 11 bases between them. CDR3 sequence (DNA): TGTGCCAGCAGTTACTCGGGAGGGGGGGACAATGAGCAGTTCTTC. This gives the protein CASSYSGGGDNEQFF.

The chain has TRBV27 and TRBJ2-2; TRBD1 agrees at 9 bases. Losses at the gene ends were 6 bases for V and 4 bases for J; bases not matched to a gene: 9. The CDR3 has 16 residues. Germline CDR1 and CDR2: MNHEY and SMNVEV (reference sequence). The DNA of the CDR3 is TGTGCCAGCAGCTATCTTGGGACAGGGACCACCGGGGAGCTGTTTTTT. Residues: CASSYLGTGTTGELFF.

The chain is built from TRBV9 and TRBJ2-2; D might be TRBD2 (6 bases). Germline V gene sequence: CDR1 SGDLS, CDR2 YYNGEE. V dropped 1 base and J dropped 1 base, with 8 bases sitting between them. This CDR3 is built from 15 residues. The CDR3 DNA is TGTGCCAGCAGCGTAAGCGGGCGGAACACCGGGGAGCTGTTTTTT. Protein: CASSVSGRNTGELFF.

This clone appeared a few times. The chain recombines TRBV15 with TRBJ1-1; D gene uncertain. Trimming cost V 5 bases and J 1 base, with 8 bases left between them. This CDR3 is built from 13 residues. The germline V gene has CDR1 LNHNV and CDR2 YYDKDF (reference sequence). CDR3 in amino acids: CATSLSRNTEAFF. The CDR3 nucleotides are TGTGCCACCAGCCTTTCACGGAACACTGAAGCTTTCTTT.

The rearrangement joins TRBV29-1 to TRBJ1-2; weak D call: TRBD1 (5 bases). Germline CDR1 reads SQVTM; CDR2 reads ANQGSEA. V shed 1 base and J shed 2 bases, with 5 bases lying between them. The CDR3 loop spans 12 amino acids. CDR3 residues: CSVEGQNYGYTF. The CDR3 DNA sequence: TGCAGCGTTGAAGGACAGAACTATGGCTACACCTTC.

This rearrangement joins TRBV5-4 to TRBJ1-1; the match to TRBD1 covers 8 bases. V was clipped by 3 bases and J by 8 bases; unmatched bases: 3. Germline assignment: CDR1 SGHNT and CDR2 YYREEE (reference sequence). CDR3 size: 12 residues. CDR3 sequence reads: CASSSGGTEAFF. For the CDR3, the DNA is TGTGCCAGCAGCTCAGGGGGCACGGAAGCTTTCTTT.

The CDR3 DNA sequence: TGTGCCAGCGCTGCCGGGTACACTGAAGCTTTCTTT. Its protein is CASAAGYTEAFF. The V and J genes are TRBV27 and TRBJ1-1; no clear D gene. V lost 8 bases and J 3 bases, leaving 10 bases between the germline ends. Germline CDR1 is MNHEY and CDR2 is SMNVEV (reference sequence). The CDR3 loop spans 12 amino acids.

This chain connects TRBV7-9 to TRBJ2-3, with a tentative D call TRBD2 (5 bases). Between the trimmed V and J ends, which lost 4 bases and 1 base, there was a span of 9 bases. This CDR3 is 14 amino acids long. Per germline, CDR1 SEHNR and CDR2 FQNEAQ (reference sequence). The CDR3 DNA follows: TGTGCCAGCAGCTGGCGGGCGGGCACAGATACGCAGTATTTT. This sequence encodes CASSWRAGTDTQYF.

This clone was picked up one time. The gene calls are TRBV15 and TRBJ1-1, with D unclear. Trimming cost V 2 bases and J 1 base, with 11 bases left between them. The CDR3 runs to 15 residues. The germline V gene encodes CDR1 LNHNV and CDR2 YYDKDF (reference sequence). The CDR3 reads CATSRSPGGNTEAFF. The DNA for the CDR3 is TGTGCCACCAGCAGATCACCCGGTGGGAACACTGAAGCTTTCTTT.